This TCR beta chain was identified in a study of blood T cell repertoires in COVID-19. Trimming took off 4 bases at V and 4 bases at J, with 13 bases between the two ends. Germline CDR1 is MNHEY and CDR2 is SVGAGI. The CDR3 has 14 residues. Profiled with immunoSEQ multiplex PCR; TCRdb holds only in-frame clones, not every one. The sample has some 670,000 clones; around 90% are singletons. This sequence joins TRBV6-5 and TRBJ1-2, with D possibly TRBD1 on 5 matching bases. What was sequenced was peripheral blood. This TCR was sampled from a woman between 18 and 29 years old with acute or convalescent COVID-19. In DNA form, the CDR3 reads TGTGCCAGCAGTTCCGCGGGGGGGTTCTATGGCTACACCTTC. Translation: CASSSAGGFYGYTF.